The clone carrying this T cell receptor (beta chain) was picked up one time. Its target is unknown. As to time point: week 23, last vaccination. Doses comprised 300 ug of mutant IDH1 20-mer peptide each, plus topical imiquimod. Newly diagnosed WHO grade 3 or 4 IDH1-mutant, ATRX-lost astrocytomas were identified in the donors. This entry is derived from a study of a mutant IDH1 vaccine in newly diagnosed glioma. Study at large: Vaccination began 4-6 weeks post radiotherapy alone, or with temozolomide cycles.

TCRdb's table, derived via immunoSEQ multiplex PCR, lists solely in-frame clones and lacks some. The repertoire holds under 45,000 clones, with more than 85% as singletons. Germline trimming cut 8 bases from V and 6 bases from J; bases unmatched to any gene: 7. Looked up from germline, CDR1 is SGHNT and CDR2 is YYREEE (reference sequence). The CDR3 has 13 amino acids. The receptor's source is a man between 50 and 59 years old with glioma. The sample consisted of PBMCs, taken from a glioma patient whose treatment included an IDH1 peptide vaccine. The chain carries TRBV5-4 and TRBJ2-7, with 11 bases matching TRBD1. The CDR3 loop reads CASRSGTGGEQYF. CDR3 DNA sequence: TGTGCCAGTCGATCCGGGACAGGGGGCGAGCAGTACTTC.